This T cell receptor beta chain was sequenced during a study of T cell repertoires in cytomegalovirus infection (dated by TCRdb to the late 2010s). Notes on the research overall: Donor HLA type was relevant to the analysis, as public TCR beta signatures indicated carriage of CMV infection together with the matching HLA type.

V and J lose 3 bases and 4 bases, and a span of 8 bases separates them. CDR1 and CDR2, looked up from the germline V gene, are SGHTA and FQGNSA. Measured from the cysteine to the phenylalanine, the CDR3 is 13 residues long. Only the CDR3 portion is preserved as DNA: 39 bases, with reading frame beginning at the first base. General conclusions and limits of the study: In both this cohort and an independent approximately 400-donor cohort, the cumulative frequency of public TCR beta family members distinguished carriers of CMV infection plus the relevant HLA type. The ex vivo response was dominated by HLA-C-restricted CMV-specific TCR beta clonotypes, which also provided the single most frequent clonotype in two of eight donors.

The reads were generated on an Illumina HiSeq 1500. TCRdb's own reprocessing of the public reads used fastp at Q25 and MiXCR and kept productive beta chains. Rows with one shared CDR3 protein collapse into an entry with the most common genes and DNA. Present in this sample are approximately 500,000 distinct CDR3 sequences, approximately 10% of which were seen just once. The top ten hold about 9.4% of the sample. This clonotype was picked up many times. Its recognized antigen is unknown. No much larger clone is present one base from it, and per-base qualities are unavailable. Sequenced: PBMCs. The clonotype originates from a human donor in good health (CMV status not recorded). Some clones in this sample may be carry-over from other donors' samples. In this chain, TRBV7-2 is recombined with TRBJ2-3, with the D gene not clear enough to name. The CDR3 is CASSFRDPDTQYF. The DNA sequence is given as TGTGCCAGCAGCTTTCGAGACCCAGATACGCAGTATTTT.